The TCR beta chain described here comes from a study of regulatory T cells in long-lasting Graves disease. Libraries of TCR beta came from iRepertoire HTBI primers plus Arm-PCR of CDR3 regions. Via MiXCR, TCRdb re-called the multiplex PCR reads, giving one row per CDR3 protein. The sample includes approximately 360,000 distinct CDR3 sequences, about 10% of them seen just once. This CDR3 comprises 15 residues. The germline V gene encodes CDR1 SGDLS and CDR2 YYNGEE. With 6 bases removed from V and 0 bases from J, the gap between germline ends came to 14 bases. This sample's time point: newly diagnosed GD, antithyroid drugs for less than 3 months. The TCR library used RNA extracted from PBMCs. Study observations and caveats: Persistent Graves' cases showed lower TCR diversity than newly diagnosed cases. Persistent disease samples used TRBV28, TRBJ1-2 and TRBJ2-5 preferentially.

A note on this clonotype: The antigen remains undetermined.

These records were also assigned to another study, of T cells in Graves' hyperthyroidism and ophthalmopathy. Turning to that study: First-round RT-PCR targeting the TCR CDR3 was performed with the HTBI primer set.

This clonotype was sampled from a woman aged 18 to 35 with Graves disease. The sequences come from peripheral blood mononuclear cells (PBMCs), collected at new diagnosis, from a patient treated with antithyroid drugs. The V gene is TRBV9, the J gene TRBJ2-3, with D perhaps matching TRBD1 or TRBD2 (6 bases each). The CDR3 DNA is TGTGCCAGCAAAAAAGGGGGGACTAGCACAGATACGCAGTATTTT. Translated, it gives CASKKGGTSTDTQYF.